The present TCR beta chain was sequenced within a study of cytomegalovirus exposure and HLA in healthy donors. Trimming stripped 0 bases from V and 6 bases from J, with 15 bases between. The germline V gene has CDR1 ENHRY and CDR2 SYGVKD. CDR3 size: 15 residues. Findings and limits, study-wide: Cytomegalovirus-associated status was assigned to approximately 160 TCR beta chains. CMV serostatus was the sole immune exposure data available. In vitro confirmation showed a few CMV-associated chains to be CMV antigen specific.

Both 60 Vbeta primers and 13 Jbeta primers went into the PCR. Repertoires were generated with immunoSEQ multiplex PCR, while TCRdb's copy carries only in-frame clones and drops some. The data contain under 150,000 clones, 60% to 80% of them singletons. This clone was seen a few times. No antigen is known for it. Though probably carrying unrecorded immune exposures, donors were nominally healthy at sampling. The receptor was derived from a woman in her sixties or seventies in good health and CMV-seronegative. The chain uses TRBV10-3 and TRBJ2-7; tentatively, D is TRBD1 (6 bases). The sample taken for sequencing was PBMCs. CDR3 nucleotides: TGTGCCATCAGTGAGTCGCTTTACAGGGATGTCGAGCAGTACTTC. This gives the protein CAISESLYRDVEQYF.